This T cell receptor (beta chain) was retrieved from a study of CD8+ T cells in alopecia areata. In each case, RNA was isolated and then reverse transcribed into cDNA as the sequencing template. TCRdb's table, derived via immunoSEQ multiplex PCR, lists solely in-frame clones and lacks some. The sample carries roughly 200,000 clones, around 60% recorded once. Treatment meaning: oral pan-JAK inhibitor, 5-10 mg twice daily. Findings and caveats of the study: For lesional scalp, especially alopecia totalis/universalis, clonality was higher than in normal scalp.

Germline values: CDR1 MDHEN, CDR2 SYDVKM. The CDR3 has 12 amino acids. Trimming removed 5 bases from V and 6 bases from J, with 11 bases in between. Concerning this clone: Its antigen is as yet unknown.

The chain recombines TRBV28 with TRBJ2-7; possibly TRBD1 or TRBD2 for D (5 bases each). This TCR came from a human donor with alopecia areata. Material: CD4+ T cells sorted from blood, obtained at week 4, from a patient treated with tofacitinib. The CDR3 nucleotides are TGTGCCAGCAGTCCCTGGGGGTTCGAGCAGTACTTC. This translates into CASSPWGFEQYF.